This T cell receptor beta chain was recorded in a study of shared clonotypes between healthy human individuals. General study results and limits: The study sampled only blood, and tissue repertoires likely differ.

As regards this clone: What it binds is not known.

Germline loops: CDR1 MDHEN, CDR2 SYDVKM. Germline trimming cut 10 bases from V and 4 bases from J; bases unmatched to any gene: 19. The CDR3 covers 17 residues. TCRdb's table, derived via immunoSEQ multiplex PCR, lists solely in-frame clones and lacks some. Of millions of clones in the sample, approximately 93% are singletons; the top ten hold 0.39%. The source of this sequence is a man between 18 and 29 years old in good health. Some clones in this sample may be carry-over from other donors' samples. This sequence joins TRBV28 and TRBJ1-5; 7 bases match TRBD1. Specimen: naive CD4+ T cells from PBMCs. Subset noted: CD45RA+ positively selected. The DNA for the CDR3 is TGTGCCACTTCTCCCCGAGGTCGAGGGGGCTCTAATCAGCCCCAGCATTTT. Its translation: CATSPRGRGGSNQPQHF.